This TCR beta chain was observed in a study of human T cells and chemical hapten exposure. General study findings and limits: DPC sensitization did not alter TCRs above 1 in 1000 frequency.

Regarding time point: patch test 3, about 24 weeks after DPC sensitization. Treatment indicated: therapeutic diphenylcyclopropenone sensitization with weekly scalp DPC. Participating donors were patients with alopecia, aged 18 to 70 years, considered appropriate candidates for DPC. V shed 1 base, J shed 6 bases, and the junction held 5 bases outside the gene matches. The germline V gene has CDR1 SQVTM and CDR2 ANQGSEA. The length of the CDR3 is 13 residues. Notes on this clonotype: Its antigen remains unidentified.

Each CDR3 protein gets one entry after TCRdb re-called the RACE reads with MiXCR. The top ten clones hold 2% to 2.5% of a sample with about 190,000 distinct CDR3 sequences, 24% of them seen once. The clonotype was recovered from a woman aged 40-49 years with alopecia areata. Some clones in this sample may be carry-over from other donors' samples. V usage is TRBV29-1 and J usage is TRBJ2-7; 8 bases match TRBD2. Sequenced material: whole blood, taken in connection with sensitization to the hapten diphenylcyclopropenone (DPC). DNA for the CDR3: TGCAGCGTTGAAGGCAGCGCGGGAGGCGAGCAGTACTTC. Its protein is CSVEGSAGGEQYF.